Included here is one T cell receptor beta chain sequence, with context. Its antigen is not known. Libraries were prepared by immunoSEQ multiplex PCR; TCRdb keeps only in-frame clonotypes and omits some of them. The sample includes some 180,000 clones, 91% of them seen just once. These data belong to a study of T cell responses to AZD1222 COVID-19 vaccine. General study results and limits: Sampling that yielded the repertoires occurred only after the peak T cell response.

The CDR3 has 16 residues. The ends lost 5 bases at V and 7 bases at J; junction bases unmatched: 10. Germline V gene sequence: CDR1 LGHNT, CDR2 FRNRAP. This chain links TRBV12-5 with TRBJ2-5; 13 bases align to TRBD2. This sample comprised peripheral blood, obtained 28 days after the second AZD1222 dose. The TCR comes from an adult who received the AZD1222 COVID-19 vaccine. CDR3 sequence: CASGPWTSGSVGTQYF. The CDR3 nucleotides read TGTGCTAGTGGTCCCTGGACTAGCGGGAGCGTCGGGACCCAGTACTTC. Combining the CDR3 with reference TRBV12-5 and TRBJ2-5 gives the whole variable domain DARVTQTPRHKVTEMGQEVTMRCQPILGHNTVFWYRQTMMQGLELLAYFRNRAPLDDSGMPKDRFSAEMPDATLATLKIQPSEPRDSAVYFCASGPWTSGSVGTQYFGPGTRLLVL.